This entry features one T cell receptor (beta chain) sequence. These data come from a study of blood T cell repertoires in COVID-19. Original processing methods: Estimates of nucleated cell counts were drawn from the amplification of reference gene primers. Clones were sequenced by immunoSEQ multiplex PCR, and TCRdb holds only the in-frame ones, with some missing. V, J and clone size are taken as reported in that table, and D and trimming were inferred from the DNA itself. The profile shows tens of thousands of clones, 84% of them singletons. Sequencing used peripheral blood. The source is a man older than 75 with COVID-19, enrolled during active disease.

The CDR3 coding sequence is TGTGCCAGTAGCCCGGGACAGGGCCGAGCAACTAATGAAAAACTGTTTTTT. This gives the protein CASSPGQGRATNEKLFF. J is TRBJ1-4 and V is TRBV19; 9 bases map to TRBD1. The CDR3 loop spans 17 amino acids. Germline values: CDR1 LNHDA, CDR2 SQIVND (reference sequence). The J segment lost 0 bases and the V segment lost 6 bases, leaving 8 bases of the junction unmatched.